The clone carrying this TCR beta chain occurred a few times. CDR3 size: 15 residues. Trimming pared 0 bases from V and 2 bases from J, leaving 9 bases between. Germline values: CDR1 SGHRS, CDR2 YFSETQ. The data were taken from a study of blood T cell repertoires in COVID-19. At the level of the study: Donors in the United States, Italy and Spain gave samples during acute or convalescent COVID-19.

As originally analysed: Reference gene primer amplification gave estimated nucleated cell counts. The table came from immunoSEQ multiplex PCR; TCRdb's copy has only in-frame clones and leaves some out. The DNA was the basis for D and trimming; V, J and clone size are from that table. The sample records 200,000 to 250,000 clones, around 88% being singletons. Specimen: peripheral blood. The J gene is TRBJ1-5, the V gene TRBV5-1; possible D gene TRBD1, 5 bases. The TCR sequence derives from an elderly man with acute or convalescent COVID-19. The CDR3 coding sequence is TGCGCCAGCAGCTTGGCCGGGGGGGGCAATCAGCCCCAGCATTTT. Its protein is CASSLAGGGNQPQHF.